These 3 T cell receptor beta chains were all obtained from the same sample, sequenced in a study of shared clonotypes between healthy human individuals. Here immunoSEQ multiplex PCR was the method, and the copy in TCRdb shows in-frame clones only, minus some. The sample lists around 1.1 million clones, about 80% seen once, with roughly 0.55% in the top ten. The sample comprised memory CD4+ T cells from PBMCs. Subset reported: CD45RA-negative fraction. These receptors were taken from a man between 18 and 35 years old in good health. Some clones in this sample may be carry-over from other donors' samples.

V usage is TRBV14 and J usage is TRBJ2-7; the match to TRBD2 covers 11 bases. CDR3 length: 16 amino acids. V was pared by 0 bases and J by 3 bases, with 4 bases of the junction left unmatched. Germline CDR1 SGHDN, CDR2 FVKESK. CDR3 region: CASSQDLGTSGYEQYF. The DNA of the CDR3 is TGTGCCAGCAGCCAAGATCTAGGGACTAGCGGCTACGAGCAGTACTTC.

J is TRBJ1-1 and V is TRBV28, with D maybe TRBD1 (6 bases). The V and J ends lost 3 bases and 6 bases respectively, with 23 bases between them. Germline V CDR1 and CDR2: MDHEN, SYDVKM. This CDR3 is 17 amino acids long. The CDR3, as DNA: TGTGCCAGCAGTTTGAGTACTATGACAGGTACTCGCCCTGAAGCTTTCTTT. Residues: CASSLSTMTGTRPEAFF.

This sequence joins TRBV7-2 and TRBJ2-2, with a weak D call TRBD2 (5 bases). Germline V lookup: CDR1 SGHTA, CDR2 FQGNSA. The CDR3 runs to 18 residues. Trimming stripped 1 base from V and 5 bases from J, with 20 bases between. The CDR3 DNA reads TGTGCCAGCAGCTTAGTTCGGGGTTTCATCTCGAGGACCGGGGAGCTGTTTTTT. Its translation: CASSLVRGFISRTGELFF.